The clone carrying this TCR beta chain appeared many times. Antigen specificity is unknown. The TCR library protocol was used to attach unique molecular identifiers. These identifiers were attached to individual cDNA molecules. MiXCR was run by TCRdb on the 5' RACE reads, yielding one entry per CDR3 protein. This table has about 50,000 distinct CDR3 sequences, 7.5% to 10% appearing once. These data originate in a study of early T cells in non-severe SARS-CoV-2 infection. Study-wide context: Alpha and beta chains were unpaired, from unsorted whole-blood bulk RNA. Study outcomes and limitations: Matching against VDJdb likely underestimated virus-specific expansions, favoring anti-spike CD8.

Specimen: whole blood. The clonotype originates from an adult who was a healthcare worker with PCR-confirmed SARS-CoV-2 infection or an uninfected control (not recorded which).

This CDR3 is CASSFRAAEQYF. CDR3 in DNA: TGTGCCAGCAGTTTTCGCGCGGCCGAGCAGTACTTC. The chain recombines TRBV28 with TRBJ2-7; no definite D call. Looked up from germline, CDR1 is MDHEN and CDR2 is SYDVKM. The CDR3 extends over 12 amino acids. V lost 3 bases and J 6 bases, leaving 9 bases between the germline ends.